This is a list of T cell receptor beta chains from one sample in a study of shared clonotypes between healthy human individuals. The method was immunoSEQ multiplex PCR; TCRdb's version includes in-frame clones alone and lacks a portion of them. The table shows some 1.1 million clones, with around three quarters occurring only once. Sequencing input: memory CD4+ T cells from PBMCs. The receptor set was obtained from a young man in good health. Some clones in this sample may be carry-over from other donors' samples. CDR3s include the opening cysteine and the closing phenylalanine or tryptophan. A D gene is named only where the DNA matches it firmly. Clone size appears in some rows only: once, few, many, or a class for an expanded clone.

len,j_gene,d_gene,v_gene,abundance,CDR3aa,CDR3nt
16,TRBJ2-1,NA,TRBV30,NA,CAWRDSGARSYNEQFF,TGTGCCTGGAGGGATAGCGGAGCGCGGTCCTACAATGAGCAGTTCTTC
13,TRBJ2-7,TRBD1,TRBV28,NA,CASKTTGIYEQYF,TGTGCCAGCAAAACGACAGGGATCTACGAGCAGTACTTC
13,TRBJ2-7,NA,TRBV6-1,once,CASSEWTAAEQYF,TGTGCCAGCAGTGAATGGACGGCGGCCGAGCAGTACTTC
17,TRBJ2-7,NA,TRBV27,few,CASSPGLASGFTYEQYF,TGTGCCAGCAGTCCAGGACTGGCCTCTGGTTTCACCTACGAGCAGTACTTC
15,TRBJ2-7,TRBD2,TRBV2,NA,CASSDRGLAGYEQYF,TGTGCCAGCAGTGATAGAGGGCTAGCGGGCTACGAGCAGTACTTC
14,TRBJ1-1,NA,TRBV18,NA,CASSPTRNGAEAFF,TGTGCCAGCTCACCAACACGAAACGGCGCTGAAGCTTTCTTT
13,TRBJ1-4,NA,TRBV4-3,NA,CASSRQVNEKLFF,TGCGCCAGCAGCCGACAGGTTAATGAAAAACTGTTTTTT
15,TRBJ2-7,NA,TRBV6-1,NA,CASSEGSAEASEQYF,TGTGCCAGCAGTGAAGGGTCAGCAGAGGCATCCGAGCAGTACTTC
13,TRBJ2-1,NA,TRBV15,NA,CATRGYPWDEQFF,TGTGCCACCAGGGGGTACCCCTGGGATGAGCAGTTCTTC
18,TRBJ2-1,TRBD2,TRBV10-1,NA,CASSGSRTSGRSYNEQFF,TGCGCCAGCAGTGGGTCTAGGACTAGCGGGAGGTCCTACAATGAGCAGTTCTTC
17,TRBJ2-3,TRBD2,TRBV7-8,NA,CASSPWTSGPGADTQYF,TGTGCCAGCAGCCCTTGGACTAGCGGGCCGGGCGCAGATACGCAGTATTTT
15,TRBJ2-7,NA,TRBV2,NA,CASSDPGRGIYEQYF,TGTGCCAGCAGTGATCCGGGACGGGGGATCTACGAGCAGTACTTC
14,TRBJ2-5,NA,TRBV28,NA,CASSFTGSGFTQYF,TGTGCCAGCAGTTTCACGGGGTCGGGGTTTACCCAGTACTTC
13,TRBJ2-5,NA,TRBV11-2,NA,CASSFPNQETQYF,TGTGCCAGCAGCTTCCCAAACCAAGAGACCCAGTACTTC
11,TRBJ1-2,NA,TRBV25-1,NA,CASSRSGGYTF,TGTGCCAGCAGTCGGTCAGGTGGCTACACCTTC
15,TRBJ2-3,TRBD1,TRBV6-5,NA,CASSGGTGGTDTQYF,TGTGCCAGCAGTGGAGGAACAGGGGGCACAGATACGCAGTATTTT
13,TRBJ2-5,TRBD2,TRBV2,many,CASILAVGETQYF,TGTGCCAGCATACTAGCGGTGGGAGAGACCCAGTACTTC
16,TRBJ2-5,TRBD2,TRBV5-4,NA,CASSLKGGRAGETQYF,TGTGCCAGCAGCTTGAAGGGCGGGAGGGCAGGAGAGACCCAGTACTTC
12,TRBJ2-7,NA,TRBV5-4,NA,CASSFGIYEQYF,TGTGCCAGCAGCTTCGGTATATACGAGCAGTACTTC
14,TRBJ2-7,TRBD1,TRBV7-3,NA,CASSSDRDSYEQYF,TGTGCCAGCAGCTCGGACAGGGACTCCTACGAGCAGTACTTC